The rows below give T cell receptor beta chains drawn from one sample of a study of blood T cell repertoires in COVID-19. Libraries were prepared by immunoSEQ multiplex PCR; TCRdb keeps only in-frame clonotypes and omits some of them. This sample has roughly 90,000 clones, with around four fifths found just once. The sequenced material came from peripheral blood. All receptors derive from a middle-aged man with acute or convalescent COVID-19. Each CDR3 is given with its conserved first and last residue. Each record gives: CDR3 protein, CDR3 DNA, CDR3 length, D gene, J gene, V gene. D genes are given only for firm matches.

CDR3aa: CASSIRTDRWMAMGNQPQHF
CDR3nt: TGTGCCAGTAGTATTAGGACCGACAGGTGGATGGCTATGGGCAATCAGCCCCAGCATTTT
len: 20
d_gene: -
j_gene: TRBJ1-5
v_gene: TRBV19

CDR3aa: CASSWTGATEAFF
CDR3nt: TGTGCCAGCAGCTGGACAGGGGCCACTGAAGCTTTCTTT
len: 13
d_gene: TRBD1
j_gene: TRBJ1-1
v_gene: TRBV12-3/TRBV12-4

CDR3aa: CASRRSGTLSYEQYF
CDR3nt: TGTGCCAGCCGGAGAAGCGGTACCTTATCCTACGAGCAGTACTTC
len: 15
d_gene: -
j_gene: TRBJ2-7
v_gene: TRBV27

CDR3aa: CAVHRDPTDTQYF
CDR3nt: TGTGCCGTGCACAGGGACCCCACAGATACGCAGTATTTT
len: 13
d_gene: -
j_gene: TRBJ2-3
v_gene: TRBV6-5

CDR3aa: CASSFGASGEGDTQYF
CDR3nt: TGTGCCAGCAGTTTCGGGGCTAGCGGGGAAGGGGATACGCAGTATTTT
len: 16
d_gene: TRBD2
j_gene: TRBJ2-3
v_gene: TRBV28

CDR3aa: CASSYSGVIGELFF
CDR3nt: TGTGCCAGCAGTTATTCGGGGGTAATCGGGGAGCTGTTTTTT
len: 14
d_gene: -
j_gene: TRBJ2-2
v_gene: TRBV6-2/TRBV6-3

CDR3aa: CASSLGDRAQETQYF
CDR3nt: TGTGCCAGCAGCTTGGGGGACAGGGCCCAAGAGACCCAGTACTTC
len: 15
d_gene: TRBD1
j_gene: TRBJ2-5
v_gene: TRBV5-6

CDR3aa: CAIGGENTEAFF
CDR3nt: TGTGCCATCGGCGGGGAGAACACTGAAGCTTTCTTT
len: 12
d_gene: -
j_gene: TRBJ1-1
v_gene: TRBV10-3

CDR3aa: CASSELRAGYGYTF
CDR3nt: TGTGCCAGCAGTGAACTCAGGGCCGGCTATGGCTACACCTTC
len: 14
d_gene: -
j_gene: TRBJ1-2
v_gene: TRBV6-1

CDR3aa: CASSPKTSGRYEQYF
CDR3nt: TGTGCCAGCTCACCTAAGACTAGCGGGAGGTACGAGCAGTACTTC
len: 15
d_gene: TRBD2
j_gene: TRBJ2-7
v_gene: TRBV18

CDR3aa: CASSLAGEINSPLHF
CDR3nt: TGTGCCAGCAGCTTGGCAGGGGAAATTAATTCACCCCTCCACTTT
len: 15
d_gene: -
j_gene: TRBJ1-6
v_gene: TRBV5-5

CDR3aa: CASGLSEGTDTQYF
CDR3nt: TGCGCCTCGGGACTCTCCGAGGGAACAGATACGCAGTATTTT
len: 14
d_gene: -
j_gene: TRBJ2-3
v_gene: TRBV10-1

CDR3aa: CASSQADRVNTEAFF
CDR3nt: TGTGCCAGCAGCCAGGCGGACAGGGTGAACACTGAAGCTTTCTTT
len: 15
d_gene: TRBD1
j_gene: TRBJ1-1
v_gene: TRBV3-1/TRBV3-2

CDR3aa: CASSLSGSVNTQYF
CDR3nt: TGTGCCAGCAGCTTGTCCGGGAGCGTAAATACGCAGTATTTT
len: 14
d_gene: -
j_gene: TRBJ2-3
v_gene: TRBV5-6

CDR3aa: CASSLGGPRSGYEQYF
CDR3nt: TGTGCCAGCAGCTTAGGCGGGCCTCGTAGCGGCTACGAGCAGTACTTC
len: 16
d_gene: -
j_gene: TRBJ2-7
v_gene: TRBV7-2

CDR3aa: CASSQDLTGGARGYGYTF
CDR3nt: TGCGCCAGCAGCCAAGATTTGACAGGGGGAGCTAGGGGCTATGGCTACACCTTC
len: 18
d_gene: TRBD1
j_gene: TRBJ1-2
v_gene: TRBV4-3

CDR3aa: CASSYTERGGYTF
CDR3nt: TGTGCCAGCAGTTACACGGAACGCGGTGGCTACACCTTC
len: 13
d_gene: -
j_gene: TRBJ1-2
v_gene: TRBV6-5

CDR3aa: CASSLAPGQGAGGYTF
CDR3nt: TGTGCCAGCAGCTTAGCCCCGGGACAGGGGGCTGGTGGCTACACCTTC
len: 16
d_gene: TRBD1
j_gene: TRBJ1-2
v_gene: TRBV7-2

CDR3aa: CASSQPPAGGNTDTQYF
CDR3nt: TGCGCCAGCAGTCAGCCCCCGGCGGGAGGGAACACAGATACGCAGTATTTT
len: 17
d_gene: TRBD2
j_gene: TRBJ2-3
v_gene: TRBV23-1

CDR3aa: CASSLQPNTEAFF
CDR3nt: TGTGCCAGCAGCCTACAGCCGAACACTGAAGCTTTCTTT
len: 13
d_gene: -
j_gene: TRBJ1-1
v_gene: TRBV7-3